This TCR beta chain was sequenced in a study of blood T cell repertoires in COVID-19. Study in general: PBMCs, B-cell-depleted T cells, or T cells were the source of the cDNA or gDNA that made up the material.

In germline, CDR1 is GTSNPN, CDR2 SVGIG (reference sequence). The CDR3 sequence is 14 residues long. Unmatched junction bases numbered 7, after V lost 1 base and J lost 10 bases. Assay used: immunoSEQ multiplex PCR; TCRdb lists only in-frame clones, some missing. This sample has about 400,000 clones, with more than 75% found just once. The gene calls are TRBV30 and TRBJ1-6; 7 bases line up with TRBD1. Sequencing was done on a sample of PBMCs or T cells enriched from blood (not recorded which). The receptor's source is a man aged 35 to 55 in a cohort exposed to, infected with or recovered from COVID-19 (not recorded which). The CDR3, as DNA: TGTGCCTGGAGTGCCGACAGGGACGGGTCACCCCTCCACTTT. This gives the protein CAWSADRDGSPLHF.